These 12 T cell receptor beta chains were sequenced from one sample in a study of human T cells and chemical hapten exposure. Sample time point: pre-sensitization, week 0. Treatment in this sample: therapeutic diphenylcyclopropenone sensitization with weekly scalp DPC. TCRdb reanalysed the RACE reads using MiXCR and keeps one entry per CDR3 protein. This table holds 85,000 to 90,000 distinct CDR3 sequences, nearly 10% found once. The input for sequencing was whole blood, taken in connection with sensitization to the hapten diphenylcyclopropenone (DPC). These receptors were taken from a woman between 40 and 50 years old with alopecia areata. Some clones in this sample may be carry-over from other donors' samples.

There are many counts of this clonotype. CDR3 nucleotides: TGCAGTGCTAGTAGGAGGGTTGGGGAAAAACTGTTTTTT. Encoded protein: CSASRRVGEKLFF. The chain couples TRBV20-1 to TRBJ1-4, with D hard to call. V was shortened by 3 bases and J by 8 bases, with 13 bases between the two germline ends. Germline values: CDR1 DFQATT, CDR2 SNEGSKA (reference sequence). This CDR3 is built from 13 residues.

This clonotype was detected a few times. The chain couples TRBV4-2 to TRBJ2-3; D possibly matches TRBD1 or TRBD2 (6 bases each). The germline V gene has CDR1 LGHNA and CDR2 YNFKEQ. This CDR3 contains 15 residues. The V end lost 0 bases, the J end lost 5 bases, and 12 bases lay between the germline ends. This CDR3 reads CASSQEEGDLDTQYF. The CDR3 DNA sequence: TGTGCCAGCAGCCAAGAGGAGGGGGACTTAGATACGCAGTATTTT.

This clonotype was counted ten times or more. The J gene is TRBJ2-7, the V gene TRBV3-1; TRBD2 is a possible D gene (6 bases). The CDR3 is 13 residues long. The V gene's germline CDR1 is LGHDT and CDR2 YNNKEL (reference sequence). Trimming pared 2 bases from V and 2 bases from J, leaving 7 bases between. The CDR3 loop reads CASSQPGAYEQYF. CDR3 DNA: TGTGCCAGCAGCCAACCGGGGGCCTACGAGCAGTACTTC.

Remarks on this clonotype: The germline gene is not matched at one end of the junction; a read error may be the cause. The rearrangement links TRBV6-6 to TRBJ2-2; D assignment may be TRBD1 or TRBD2 (5 bases each). The CDR3 spans 12 residues. CDR1 and CDR2 (germline): MNHNY, SVGAGI (reference sequence). In DNA, the CDR3 is TGTGCCAGCAGTTACCACGTAGGGGAGCTGGTTTTT. Its protein is CASSYHVGELVF.

The V and J genes are TRBV6-2 or TRBV6-3 and TRBJ1-6, with TRBD1 identical over 7 bases. Trimming took 6 bases from V and 6 from J; bases not matched to a gene: 11. The germline V gene encodes CDR1 MNHEY and CDR2 SVGEGT. This CDR3 has 16 amino acids. Here the CDR3 reads CASSERQGLFNSPLHF. CDR3 in DNA: TGTGCCAGCAGCGAACGACAGGGCCTCTTTAATTCACCCCTCCACTTT.

This rearrangement joins TRBV7-2 to TRBJ2-4, with 10 bases lining up with TRBD2. Germline trimming cut 5 bases from V and 7 bases from J; bases unmatched to any gene: 5. This CDR3 contains 14 residues. Germline CDR1 SGHTA, CDR2 FQGNSA. In nucleotides, the CDR3 is TGTGCCAGCAGCCCAACTAGCGGGGATAACATTCAGTACTTC. Amino acids: CASSPTSGDNIQYF. The whole variable domain, filled in from reference TRBV7-2 and TRBJ2-4, reads GAGVSQSPSNKVTEKGKDVELRCDPISGHTALYWYRQSLGQGLEFLIYFQGNSAPDKSGLPSDRFSAERTGGSVSTLTIQRTQQEDSAVYLCASSPTSGDNIQYFGAGTRLSVL.

The chain carries TRBV5-1 and TRBJ1-1, with D hard to call. V was shortened by 4 bases and J by 0 bases, with 7 bases between the two germline ends. CDR3 length: 13 amino acids. Germline lookup yields CDR1 SGHRS and CDR2 YFSETQ. The CDR3 bases are TGCGCCAGCAGCGACATCATGAACACTGAAGCTTTCTTT. This codes for CASSDIMNTEAFF.

This clonotype was picked up many times. The germline gene is not matched at one end of the junction; a read error may be the cause. The rearrangement links TRBV12-3 or TRBV12-4 to TRBJ1-1; no firm D call. The CDR3 loop spans 14 amino acids. CDR3 protein: CASSLGLSNTEAFF. CDR3 in DNA: TGTGCCAGCAGCTTAGGACTCTCGAACACTGAAGCTTTCTTT.

This clonotype showed up many times. The gene calls are TRBV3-1 and TRBJ1-2; TRBD1 aligns across 7 bases. Looked up from germline, CDR1 is LGHDT and CDR2 is YNNKEL (reference sequence). V lost 4 bases, J lost 12 bases, and 5 bases stayed unmatched. The CDR3 extends over 11 amino acids. The CDR3 protein is CASSRGTVHTF. Here the CDR3 DNA reads TGTGCCAGCAGCCGGGGGACAGTCCACACCTTC.

This clonotype has at least ten counts. The chain combines TRBV11-2 with TRBJ2-7; TRBD1 matches at 9 bases. Germline V gives CDR1 SGHAT, CDR2 FQNNGV. The CDR3 runs 14 residues. Unmatched junction bases numbered 10, after V lost 7 bases and J lost 6 bases. CDR3 coding DNA: TGTGCCAGCAACGAACGGGACAGGGCCGGCGAGCAGTACTTC. Protein: CASNERDRAGEQYF.

This clonotype was picked up many times. J is TRBJ2-7 and V is TRBV5-4; D not resolved. The V end was cut by 4 bases, the J end by 0 bases, with 14 bases between. This CDR3 comprises 15 residues. In germline, CDR1 is SGHNT, CDR2 YYREEE (reference sequence). The CDR3 is CASSPSSGDSYEQYF. The CDR3 DNA is TGTGCCAGCAGCCCCAGCTCTGGGGACTCCTACGAGCAGTACTTC.

Ten or more counts support this clonotype. The chain has TRBV5-1 and TRBJ1-1; 9 bases are shared with TRBD1. With V trimmed by 3 bases and J by 9 bases, 6 bases remained unmatched. CDR1 is SGHRS and CDR2 is YFSETQ in the germline V gene. The CDR3 sequence is 13 residues long. CDR3 protein: CASSSTGGEKAFF. The CDR3 DNA reads TGCGCCAGCAGCTCGACAGGGGGAGAAAAAGCTTTCTTT.